One sample yielded the 23 T cell receptor beta chains listed below, sequenced in a study of blood T cell repertoires in COVID-19. Profiling relied on immunoSEQ multiplex PCR, and the TCRdb table lists in-frame clones only, not all of them. The sample gives approximately 300,000 clones, around 86% of which show up once; roughly 3% is in the top ten. The sample consisted of PBMCs or T cells enriched from blood (not recorded which). The receptors stem from a woman under 30 who had recovered from COVID-19.

The gene calls are TRBV13 and TRBJ1-1; TRBD1 might be the D (5 bases). From germline, CDR1 is PRHDT and CDR2 FYEKMQ (reference sequence). The CDR3 extends over 13 amino acids. V was clipped by 2 bases and J by 7 bases, with 11 bases between them. As DNA, the CDR3 is TGTGCCAGCAGCTTAAGGGGTGTGGGTGAAGCTTTCTTT. Amino acids: CASSLRGVGEAFF.

V and J are TRBV14 and TRBJ2-5; 12 positions agree with TRBD2. The V segment lost 7 bases and the J segment 4 bases; nucleotides outside the gene matches: 4. The CDR3 is 14 amino acids. In germline, CDR1 is SGHDN, CDR2 FVKESK. CDR3 coding DNA: TGTGCCAGCACAAAGGGACTAGCGGGAGAGACCCAGTACTTC. Protein product: CASTKGLAGETQYF.

In its sample, this clone was seen once. This chain uses TRBV5-4 with TRBJ2-1; no reliable D call. This CDR3 comprises 16 residues. Germline V lookup: CDR1 SGHNT, CDR2 YYREEE (reference sequence). V lost 0 bases and J lost 12, with 22 bases in between. CDR3 nucleotide sequence: TGTGCCAGCAGCTTGGAGAGCGCCCCGGCAGTCGGCCGGCAGTTCTTC. Translating it yields CASSLESAPAVGRQFF.

The V gene is TRBV11-2, the J gene TRBJ2-5; 9 bases agree with TRBD2. The V segment lost 5 bases and the J segment 2 bases; nucleotides outside the gene matches: 12. The CDR3 is 17 amino acids. The germline CDR1 and CDR2 sequences are SGHAT and FQNNGV. CDR3 loop: CASSPFRLAGSQETQYF. Written as DNA, the CDR3 is TGTGCCAGCAGCCCCTTCCGGCTAGCGGGGAGTCAAGAGACCCAGTACTTC.

V usage is TRBV5-4 and J usage is TRBJ1-6; the D is unclear. The germline V and J ends were trimmed by 0 bases and 5 bases, with 6 bases remaining between them. Germline V gene sequence: CDR1 SGHNT, CDR2 YYREEE (reference sequence). The CDR3 runs 14 residues. The CDR3 DNA is TGTGCCAGCAGCTTGGGCGCGCATAATTCACCCCTCCACTTT. Protein sequence: CASSLGAHNSPLHF.

The chain employs TRBV6-2 or TRBV6-3 and TRBJ1-6; D unresolved. The germline V gene has CDR1 MNHEY and CDR2 SVGEGT. This CDR3 has 17 residues. V lost 2 bases, J lost 0 bases, and 11 bases lay in between. CDR3 region: CASSYPGRSSYNSPLHF. In DNA form, the CDR3 reads TGTGCCAGCAGTTACCCCGGGAGGAGCTCCTATAATTCACCCCTCCACTTT.

This clone was picked up many times. This chain connects TRBV12-3 or TRBV12-4 to TRBJ2-1; D not resolved. CDR3 size: 12 residues. V was pared by 3 bases and J by 10 bases, with 10 bases between. CDR3 in DNA: TGTGCCAGCAGTTTTGCCGGAGCCGAGCAGTTCTTC. This gives the protein CASSFAGAEQFF.

The chain uses TRBV7-8 and TRBJ1-2; D is ambiguous. The CDR3 is made up of 14 amino acids. The germline CDR1 and CDR2 sequences are SGHVS and FQNEAQ. The V end was cut by 7 bases, the J end by 4 bases, with 16 bases between. In DNA, the CDR3 is TGTGCCAGCACCGAGCCGAACAGCCCCTATGGCTACACCTTC. Residues: CASTEPNSPYGYTF.

J is TRBJ2-7 and V is TRBV4-1; 7 bases align to TRBD2. V shed 1 base, J shed 2 bases, and the junction held 5 bases outside the gene matches. CDR3 length: 15 residues. The V gene's germline CDR1 is MGHRA and CDR2 YSYEKL. The CDR3 DNA sequence: TGCGCCAGCAGCCAAGGTAGGGACTACACCTACGAGCAGTACTTC. It translates to CASSQGRDYTYEQYF.

V gene TRBV7-6 combines with J gene TRBJ2-5, with 12 bases that match TRBD2. V shed 5 bases and J 2 bases; nucleotides not matched to a gene: 9. This CDR3 contains 17 residues. The germline V gene has CDR1 SGHVS and CDR2 FNYEAQ. CDR3 sequence reads: CASSPGGLAGLQETQYF. CDR3 in DNA: TGTGCCAGCAGCCCGGGGGGACTAGCGGGCCTTCAAGAGACCCAGTACTTC.

J is TRBJ1-1 and V is TRBV15; 10 nucleotides agree with TRBD1. CDR1 is LNHNV and CDR2 is YYDKDF in the germline V gene (reference sequence). V gave up 3 bases and J gave up 4 bases; unmatched junction bases: 5. The CDR3 has 15 residues. The CDR3 here is CATSRGQGIVTEAFF. For the CDR3, the DNA is TGTGCCACCAGCAGGGGACAGGGGATCGTCACTGAAGCTTTCTTT.

V and J are TRBV28 and TRBJ2-1; tentative D call: TRBD2 (5 bases). CDR3 length: 13 amino acids. Germline V gene data show CDR1 as MDHEN and CDR2 as SYDVKM. V was pared by 6 bases and J by 5 bases, with 11 bases between. The CDR3 region is CASRATSNNEQFF. The CDR3 coding sequence is TGTGCCAGCAGGGCCACTAGTAACAATGAGCAGTTCTTC.

The chain combines TRBV5-1 with TRBJ2-5; 10 nucleotides agree with TRBD2. In germline, CDR1 is SGHRS, CDR2 YFSETQ. The CDR3 sequence is 15 residues long. With V trimmed by 0 bases and J by 5 bases, 4 bases remained unmatched. The CDR3 reads CASSLVYSGRETQYF. The CDR3 DNA is TGCGCCAGCAGCTTGGTTTATAGCGGGAGGGAGACCCAGTACTTC.

The chain recombines TRBV7-9 with TRBJ1-1, with no clear D. This CDR3 is 15 amino acids long. V was clipped by 5 bases and J by 1 base, with 14 bases between them. CDR1 is SEHNR, CDR2 FQNEAQ, per germline (reference sequence). CDR3: CASSHPLEGNTEAFF. CDR3 sequence (DNA): TGTGCCAGCAGCCATCCCCTGGAGGGGAACACTGAAGCTTTCTTT.

The CDR3 protein is CASSPQEGHRDPYEQYF. The CDR3 nucleotides are TGTGCCAGCAGCCCACAGGAAGGACACAGGGACCCCTACGAGCAGTACTTC. V is TRBV7-9 and J is TRBJ2-5; a possible D gene is TRBD1 (6 bases). Gene TRBJ2-7 matches the end of the DNA better, so the J call may be wrong. The CDR3 is 17 residues long. Per germline, CDR1 SEHNR and CDR2 FQNEAQ (reference sequence).

This chain connects TRBV28 to TRBJ1-4; the match to TRBD1 covers 11 bases. V lost 6 bases to trimming and J lost 6 bases; unmatched junction nucleotides: 9. The CDR3 sequence is 16 residues long. CDR1 MDHEN and CDR2 SYDVKM come from the germline V gene. This CDR3 reads CASRPLWTGGDEKLFF. The CDR3 nucleotides are TGTGCCAGCAGGCCTTTATGGACAGGGGGCGATGAAAAACTGTTTTTT.

V and J are TRBV13 and TRBJ2-3, with TRBD2 matching 11 bases. Germline V gene sequence: CDR1 PRHDT, CDR2 FYEKMQ (reference sequence). The CDR3 has 17 amino acids. V shed 3 bases, J shed 3 bases, and the junction held 8 bases outside the gene matches. CDR3 residues: CASSFGVAGGGTDTQYF. CDR3 DNA sequence: TGTGCCAGCAGCTTTGGAGTAGCGGGAGGGGGGACAGATACGCAGTATTTT. Supplemented by reference TRBV13 and TRBJ2-3, the full variable domain reads AAGVIQSPRHLIKEKRETATLKCYPIPRHDTVYWYQQGPGQDPQFLISFYEKMQSDKGSIPDRFSAQQFSDYHSELNMSSLELGDSALYFCASSFGVAGGGTDTQYFGPGTRLTVL.

This chain links TRBV9 with TRBJ2-7, with 7 bases identical to TRBD2. CDR1 and CDR2 (germline): SGDLS, YYNGEE. Trimming at V came to 3 bases and at J to 6 bases, leaving 6 bases not matched to a gene. The CDR3 has 13 amino acids. CDR3 sequence reads: CASSAHPGGEQYF. DNA for the CDR3: TGTGCCAGCAGCGCCCACCCGGGGGGCGAGCAGTACTTC.

The chain employs TRBV5-6 and TRBJ2-5; 7 bases agree with TRBD1. The V gene's germline CDR1 is SGHDT and CDR2 YYEEEE. V shed 0 bases and J 5 bases; nucleotides not matched to a gene: 13. The CDR3 contains 17 residues. As DNA, the CDR3 is TGTGCCAGCAGCTTGGTTTGGCGAGGGGGCTCCGAGGAGACCCAGTACTTC. Its protein product is CASSLVWRGGSEETQYF.

The chain is built from TRBV10-3 and TRBJ2-3; possible D gene TRBD2, 5 bases. The CDR3 is 14 amino acids. Trimming removed 10 bases at V and 1 base at J, with 15 bases between. From germline, CDR1 is ENHRY and CDR2 SYGVKD. CDR3 sequence reads: CATSTEAGTDTQYF. CDR3 bases: TGTGCCACCTCCACGGAAGCGGGCACAGATACGCAGTATTTT.

The genes are TRBV30 and TRBJ2-7, with D perhaps TRBD1 (6 bases). This CDR3 has 13 amino acids. Germline V gives CDR1 GTSNPN, CDR2 SVGIG (reference sequence). V lost 4 bases, J lost 3 bases, and 13 bases lay in between. CDR3 sequence (DNA): TGTGCCTGGACTCCCACAGGGTTCTACGAGCAGTACTTC. Its translation: CAWTPTGFYEQYF.

The chain is built from TRBV13 and TRBJ1-6, with 8 positions matching TRBD1. Losses at the gene ends were 5 bases for V and 0 bases for J; bases not matched to a gene: 3. Per the germline V gene, CDR1 is PRHDT and CDR2 is FYEKMQ (reference sequence). The CDR3 totals 16 residues. The CDR3 loop is CASSRQGSSYNSPLHF. The CDR3 coding sequence is TGTGCCAGCAGCAGACAGGGGAGCTCCTATAATTCACCCCTCCACTTT.

The CDR3 DNA is TGTGCCAGCAGGACAGATAGCAATCAGCCCCAGCATTTT. This gives the protein CASRTDSNQPQHF. V usage is TRBV28 and J usage is TRBJ1-5, with D tentatively TRBD1 (5 bases). The CDR3 is 13 residues long. The ends were cut back, 6 bases at V and 0 bases at J, with 6 bases in the middle. Germline values: CDR1 MDHEN, CDR2 SYDVKM.